The clone carrying this T cell receptor beta chain was found a few times. Its specificity is not known. In germline, CDR1 is MNHEY, CDR2 SVGAGI. This CDR3 has 12 amino acids. The V gene lost 5 bases and the J gene lost 1 base, with 5 bases spanning the gap. The sample is drawn from a study of cytomegalovirus exposure and HLA in healthy donors. About the research overall: T cells numbering around 180 million yielded more than 95 million unique TCR beta sequences in an earlier analysis. Overall study results and limits: Researchers catalogued about 160 TCR beta chains as cytomegalovirus-associated. Only CMV serostatus was available as immune exposure information.

The donors (healthy individuals) were bone marrow donors. PCR employed 60 Vbeta and 13 Jbeta primers. Clones were sequenced by immunoSEQ multiplex PCR, and TCRdb holds only the in-frame ones, with some missing. The sample records roughly 190,000 clones, just under 75% being singletons. The J gene is TRBJ1-1, the V gene TRBV6-5; D uncertain. Specimen: PBMCs. The TCR originated in a woman aged 25-40 years in good health and CMV-seropositive. The CDR3 DNA sequence: TGTGCCAGCAGTACAACGAACACTGAAGCTTTCTTT. Translating it yields CASSTTNTEAFF.